The 17 T cell receptor beta chains below come from one sample, sequenced in a study of T cell clonotyping in hematopoietic cell transplantation. Time point indicated: recipient sample about 28 days before transplant, after cytoreduction. Produced via immunoSEQ multiplex PCR; TCRdb's table is partial and in-frame only. The data hold around 5,000 clones, with about 29% observed a single time. The starting material was peripheral blood mononuclear cells, obtained before stem cell transplant. The receptors here all came from a man aged 50 to 59 with myelofibrosis. Some clones in this sample may be carry-over from other donors' samples.

This clone has only a few counts. This chain uses TRBV4-1 with TRBJ2-7; maybe TRBD2 (5 bases). This CDR3 has 13 amino acids. Germline V gene lookup returns CDR1 MGHRA and CDR2 YSYEKL. The germline V and J ends were trimmed by 9 bases and 2 bases, with 14 bases remaining between them. CDR3 sequence (DNA): TGCGCCAGTAGCGAAGGGTGGACCTACGAGCAGTACTTC. Protein: CASSEGWTYEQYF.

V gene TRBV30 combines with J gene TRBJ1-2, with a weak D call TRBD1 (6 bases). The length of the CDR3 is 13 residues. Germline CDR1 is GTSNPN and CDR2 is SVGIG (reference sequence). Trimming pared 0 bases from V and 8 bases from J, leaving 13 bases between. The DNA for the CDR3 is TGTGCCTGGAGTGTGTTGGGGGGCCTGGGCTACACCTTC. Its protein product is CAWSVLGGLGYTF.

Only a few counts were recorded for this clone. The J gene is TRBJ1-5, the V gene TRBV28, with D possibly matching TRBD1 (5 bases). V lost 9 bases and J 4 bases, leaving 13 bases between the germline ends. This CDR3 is 13 amino acids long. CDR1 and CDR2 (germline): MDHEN, SYDVKM. The CDR3 is CASGGGSNQPQHF. The CDR3 region has the DNA TGTGCCAGTGGGGGGGGGTCTAATCAGCCCCAGCATTTT.

This clone has only one observation. V gene TRBV6-1 combines with J gene TRBJ1-2, with D possibly being TRBD1 (6 bases). The germline V gene has CDR1 MNHNS and CDR2 SASEGT. The CDR3 loop spans 14 amino acids. Trimming shortened V by 2 bases and J by 9 bases, and 16 bases separated the two germline ends. The CDR3 region is CASSERGAQDSYTF. The CDR3 bases are TGTGCCAGCAGTGAAAGGGGGGCGCAGGATAGCTACACCTTC.

This clone was observed a single time. The chain uses TRBV6-1 and TRBJ1-1, with D perhaps TRBD1 (6 bases). Germline V CDR1 and CDR2: MNHNS, SASEGT. The V gene lost 3 bases and the J gene lost 1 base, with 9 bases spanning the gap. CDR3 length: 14 amino acids. CDR3 coding DNA: TGTGCCAGCAGTGATCAGGGGCCGAACACTGAAGCTTTCTTT. As protein: CASSDQGPNTEAFF.

In the case of this clone: Sequence at one end of the junction differs from germline and may be a read error. CDR3 sequence: CSVSEAQGTQYF. CDR3 DNA sequence: TGCAGCGTTTCTGAAGCTCAAGGGACCCAGTACTTC. The chain recombines TRBV29-1 with TRBJ2-5; unclear D gene. The length of the CDR3 is 12 residues. Per germline, CDR1 SQVTM and CDR2 ANQGSEA.

The V gene is TRBV6-1, the J gene TRBJ1-6, with D uncertain. The CDR3 length is 15 residues. V lost 4 bases and J lost 0, with 7 bases in between. Germline V gives CDR1 MNHNS, CDR2 SASEGT. This chain's CDR3 is CASSVTSSYNSPLHF. In nucleotides, the CDR3 is TGTGCCAGCAGTGTTACGAGCTCCTATAATTCACCCCTCCACTTT.

The chain joins TRBV2 to TRBJ1-1, with D possibly being TRBD1 (6 bases). V was clipped by 7 bases and J by 0 bases, with 12 bases between them. The germline V gene has CDR1 SNHLY and CDR2 FYNNEI. The CDR3 is made up of 14 amino acids. The CDR3, as DNA: TGTGCCAGCAAACCTGACAGGATGAACACTGAAGCTTTCTTT. Its translation is CASKPDRMNTEAFF.

The rearrangement joins TRBV30 to TRBJ1-5, with TRBD1 matching over 7 bases. V was clipped by 4 bases and J by 3 bases; unmatched bases: 9. Germline CDR1 is GTSNPN and CDR2 is SVGIG (reference sequence). The CDR3 contains 15 residues. The CDR3 is CAWTRGGGVNQPQHF. The CDR3 DNA follows: TGTGCCTGGACCCGGGGAGGGGGCGTCAATCAGCCCCAGCATTTT.

This clone has just a few counts. The CDR3 DNA sequence: TGTGCCTGGGACAAGTATGGAGAAGCTTTCTTT. Translating it yields CAWDKYGEAFF. V and J are TRBV30 and TRBJ1-1; D unresolved. Germline V gene data show CDR1 as GTSNPN and CDR2 as SVGIG (reference sequence). CDR3 length: 11 residues. V lost 5 bases to trimming and J lost 8 bases, with 12 bases between them.

This clone was seen once. This sequence joins TRBV29-1 and TRBJ2-5; 11 nucleotides line up with TRBD2. Germline CDR1 is SQVTM and CDR2 is ANQGSEA. This CDR3 has 15 amino acids. The J segment lost 1 base and the V segment lost 6 bases, leaving 7 bases of the junction unmatched. Here the CDR3 reads CSVVLAGGLQETQYF. DNA for the CDR3: TGCAGCGTCGTTCTAGCGGGGGGCCTCCAAGAGACCCAGTACTTC.

The chain recombines TRBV4-2 with TRBJ2-2; D gene uncertain. The CDR3 is made up of 12 amino acids. CDR1 is LGHNA, CDR2 YNFKEQ, per germline. The V end was cut by 1 base, the J end by 6 bases, with 3 bases between. CDR3 sequence: CASSQGSGELFF. In DNA, the CDR3 is TGTGCCAGCAGCCAAGGATCCGGGGAGCTGTTTTTT.

The V call is TRBV7-6, the J call TRBJ1-6; unclear D gene. In germline, CDR1 is SGHVS, CDR2 FNYEAQ. The CDR3 is made up of 16 amino acids. V lost 5 bases and J lost 7, with 18 bases in between. As DNA, the CDR3 is TGTGCCAGCAGCCTATTGAAAGCGGGCCCAAATTCACCCCTCCACTTT. This sequence encodes CASSLLKAGPNSPLHF. The full variable domain, rest sourced from reference TRBV7-6 and TRBJ1-6, is GAGVSQSPRYKVTKRGQDVALRCDPISGHVSLYWYRQALGQGPEFLTYFNYEAQQDKSGLPNDRFSAERPEGSISTLTIQRTEQRDSAMYRCASSLLKAGPNSPLHFGNGTRLTVT.

The V and J genes are TRBV30 and TRBJ1-6; the D is unclear. Germline CDR1 is GTSNPN and CDR2 is SVGIG (reference sequence). Trimming took 7 bases from V and 5 from J, leaving 15 bases between them. CDR3 length: 14 amino acids. CDR3 sequence reads: CAYTTLRDNSPLHF. CDR3 sequence (DNA): TGTGCCTACACGACCTTACGGGATAATTCACCCCTCCACTTT. Full variable domain (missing parts from reference TRBV30 and TRBJ1-6): SQTIHQWPATLVQPVGSPLSLECTVEGTSNPNLYWYRQAAGRGLQLLFYSVGIGQISSEVPQNLSASRPQDRQFILSSKKLLLSDSGFYLCAYTTLRDNSPLHFGNGTRLTVT.

V is TRBV28 and J is TRBJ2-2; D remains ambiguous. Trimming cost V 4 bases and J 5 bases, with 11 bases left between them. CDR1 is MDHEN, CDR2 SYDVKM, per germline. This CDR3 comprises 14 residues. The CDR3 DNA reads TGTGCCAGCAGTTCCCCGTCGGCAACCGGGGAGCTGTTTTTT. Translating it yields CASSSPSATGELFF.

The J gene is TRBJ1-5, the V gene TRBV7-2; 8 nucleotides align to TRBD1. J was trimmed by 3 bases and V by 5 bases; bases with no gene match: 6. The CDR3 extends over 15 amino acids. Germline V gene lookup returns CDR1 SGHTA and CDR2 FQGNSA. The CDR3 is CASSPGQGYNQPQHF. CDR3 nucleotide sequence: TGTGCCAGCAGCCCTGGACAGGGTTACAATCAGCCCCAGCATTTT.

J is TRBJ2-5 and V is TRBV20-1; no reliable D call. Trimming removed 3 bases from V and 5 bases from J, with 7 bases in between. The CDR3 spans 11 residues. The germline gives CDR1 DFQATT, CDR2 SNEGSKA (reference sequence). CDR3 loop: CSASLGETQYF. In DNA, the CDR3 is TGCAGTGCTAGTTTGGGGGAGACCCAGTACTTC.